This passage covers 18 T cell receptor beta chains from one sample sequenced in a study of blood T cell repertoires in COVID-19. Only in-frame clones appear in the TCRdb table, and some are missing; sequencing was by immunoSEQ multiplex PCR. The table lists some 180,000 clones, roughly 80% of them singletons, with 13% in the top ten. Sequences were obtained from peripheral blood. Receptor source: a man aged 45-60 years who had recovered from COVID-19.

This clone appeared a single time. The gene calls are TRBV2 and TRBJ2-1, with 9 bases aligning to TRBD2. The germline V gene has CDR1 SNHLY and CDR2 FYNNEI. CDR3 length: 15 residues. V lost 8 bases, J lost 5 bases, and 10 bases stayed unmatched. CDR3 bases: TGTGCCAGCCGAGGGCTAGCGGGATTGAACAATGAGCAGTTCTTC. The encoded protein is CASRGLAGLNNEQFF.

This clone was counted a single time. V gene TRBV15 combines with J gene TRBJ2-2; 8 bases align to TRBD1. V trimming: 5 bases; J trimming: 2 bases; junction bases outside the gene matches: 4. The CDR3 spans 15 residues. Germline V gives CDR1 LNHNV, CDR2 YYDKDF (reference sequence). The CDR3 here is CATSGDRPNTGELFF. DNA for the CDR3: TGTGCCACCAGCGGGGACAGGCCTAACACCGGGGAGCTGTTTTTT.

The chain recombines TRBV18 with TRBJ1-2; 8 bases agree with TRBD1. CDR3 length: 15 residues. Germline loops: CDR1 KGHSH, CDR2 LQKENI. V gave up 1 base and J gave up 5 bases; unmatched junction bases: 6. CDR3 protein: CASSPRAGGRYGYTF. In nucleotides, the CDR3 is TGTGCCAGCTCACCACGTGCAGGGGGCAGATATGGCTACACCTTC.

The CDR3 nucleotides read TGCAGCGCCCGACAGGGGGCCGGGGAGCTGTTTTTT. Its protein is CSARQGAGELFF. The J gene is TRBJ2-2, the V gene TRBV29-1; 9 nucleotides agree with TRBD1. V gave up 7 bases and J gave up 6 bases; unmatched junction bases: 3. Per germline, CDR1 SQVTM and CDR2 ANQGSEA. The CDR3 contains 12 residues.

This chain joins TRBV7-2 and TRBJ1-5; a possible D gene is TRBD1 (5 bases). Trimming stripped 0 bases from V and 2 bases from J, with 14 bases between. The length of the CDR3 is 17 residues. Germline CDR1 SGHTA, CDR2 FQGNSA. Written as DNA, the CDR3 is TGTGCCAGCAGCTTAGCCGCAGGGTGGAAGGGCAATCAGCCCCAGCATTTT. Protein sequence: CASSLAAGWKGNQPQHF. Looking up the rest from reference TRBV7-2 and TRBJ1-5 gives the full variable domain: GAGVSQSPSNKVTEKGKDVELRCDPISGHTALYWYRQSLGQGLEFLIYFQGNSAPDKSGLPSDRFSAERTGGSVSTLTIQRTQQEDSAVYLCASSLAAGWKGNQPQHFGDGTRLSIL.

This clone was recorded once. This chain uses TRBV30 with TRBJ1-4, with 9 bases identical to TRBD1. The CDR3 has 13 residues. Trimming at V came to 1 base and at J to 7 bases, leaving 1 base not matched to a gene. Germline CDR1 GTSNPN, CDR2 SVGIG (reference sequence). As DNA, the CDR3 is TGTGCCTGGAGTGACAGGGGGCCTGAAAAACTGTTTTTT. Translated, it gives CAWSDRGPEKLFF.

The chain combines TRBV7-2 with TRBJ2-2, with D possibly being TRBD1 (6 bases). The V gene lost 1 base and the J gene lost 11 bases, with 23 bases spanning the gap. The germline CDR1 and CDR2 sequences are SGHTA and FQGNSA. The CDR3 sequence is 17 residues long. This chain's CDR3 is CASSLGTRDIGSKELFF. CDR3 in DNA: TGTGCCAGCAGCTTAGGGACCCGGGACATAGGATCAAAAGAGCTGTTTTTT.

The CDR3, as DNA: TGTGCCTGGAGTTCTACGGTCACGGCGAGGGAGACCCAGTACTTC. Its protein product is CAWSSTVTARETQYF. This chain connects TRBV30 to TRBJ2-5; the D is unclear. The germline V gene encodes CDR1 GTSNPN and CDR2 SVGIG (reference sequence). The CDR3 consists of 15 residues. V gave up 2 bases and J gave up 5 bases, with 18 bases separating them. Complete variable domain (other parts from reference TRBV30 and TRBJ2-5): SQTIHQWPATLVQPVGSPLSLECTVEGTSNPNLYWYRQAAGRGLQLLFYSVGIGQISSEVPQNLSASRPQDRQFILSSKKLLLSDSGFYLCAWSSTVTARETQYFGPGTRLLVL.

This clone has a handful of counts. The rearrangement links TRBV6-5 to TRBJ1-3; D gene ambiguous. This CDR3 has 14 residues. The V gene lost 2 bases and the J gene lost 0 bases, with 5 bases spanning the gap. CDR1 is MNHEY and CDR2 is SVGAGI in the germline V gene. CDR3 coding DNA: TGTGCCAGCAGTTACGAGAGCTCTGGAAACACCATATATTTT. It is translated as CASSYESSGNTIYF.

The rearrangement joins TRBV9 to TRBJ2-1; 12 nucleotides line up with TRBD2. The CDR3 sequence is 17 residues long. J was trimmed by 8 bases and V by 2 bases; bases with no gene match: 11. Per germline, CDR1 SGDLS and CDR2 YYNGEE. As DNA, the CDR3 is TGTGCCAGCAGCGTTAACGTCCTAGCGGGAGGGCTGTATGAGCAGTTCTTC. Encoded protein: CASSVNVLAGGLYEQFF.

This chain connects TRBV4-1 to TRBJ1-4, with 12 bases fitting TRBD1. After removal of 4 bases from V and 6 bases from J, the junction contained 12 bases not matched to a gene. The CDR3 is 18 amino acids. The germline V gene has CDR1 MGHRA and CDR2 YSYEKL. The DNA of the CDR3 is TGCGCCAGCAGCCTCCGACCCGGGACAGGGGGCCGGGATGAAAAACTGTTTTTT. This encodes CASSLRPGTGGRDEKLFF.

This clone has just one count. This chain links TRBV5-1 with TRBJ2-6, with D perhaps matching TRBD1 (5 bases). The CDR3 sequence is 15 residues long. CDR1 is SGHRS, CDR2 YFSETQ, per germline. Trimming shortened V by 4 bases and J by 0 bases, and 8 bases separated the two germline ends. The CDR3: CASSPDSSGANVLTF. In DNA, the CDR3 is TGCGCCAGCAGCCCTGACAGCTCTGGGGCCAACGTCCTGACTTTC.

The rearrangement joins TRBV7-9 to TRBJ2-1, with 7 bases that match TRBD2. Germline V gene lookup returns CDR1 SEHNR and CDR2 FQNEAQ (reference sequence). The CDR3 contains 16 residues. V dropped 7 bases and J dropped 7; count of bases not matched to a gene: 16. DNA for the CDR3: TGTGCCAGCAACCCAATGGGGAGCGGGATCGAAAATGAGCAGTTCTTC. Translation: CASNPMGSGIENEQFF.

The V and J genes are TRBV7-9 and TRBJ2-1; 9 bases align to TRBD1. CDR3 length equals 15 residues. Germline assignment: CDR1 SEHNR and CDR2 FQNEAQ (reference sequence). The junction had 5 bases not matched to a gene; V was cut back by 4 bases and J by 4 bases. The CDR3 reads CASSSTGTGYNEQFF. Here the CDR3 DNA reads TGTGCCAGCAGCTCGACCGGGACAGGGTACAATGAGCAGTTCTTC.

The J gene is TRBJ2-1, the V gene TRBV5-4, with 8 bases that match TRBD1. J lost 14 bases, V lost 4 bases, and 8 bases had no gene match. This CDR3 comprises 12 residues. CDR1 is SGHNT, CDR2 YYREEE, per germline (reference sequence). The CDR3, as DNA: TGTGCCAGCAGCGGGCTGACAGGGGTCGAGTTCTTC. This encodes CASSGLTGVEFF.

V is TRBV9 and J is TRBJ1-6; perhaps TRBD1 as D (5 bases). The CDR3 is 15 amino acids. Trimming stripped 0 bases from V and 8 bases from J, with 12 bases between. Looked up from germline, CDR1 is SGDLS and CDR2 is YYNGEE. Here the CDR3 reads CASSVEGQGYSPLHF. CDR3 coding DNA: TGTGCCAGCAGCGTAGAAGGCCAGGGCTATTCACCCCTCCACTTT.

V is TRBV20-1 and J is TRBJ1-2, with D maybe TRBD1 (5 bases). Per germline, CDR1 DFQATT and CDR2 SNEGSKA (reference sequence). The germline V and J ends were trimmed by 3 bases and 2 bases, with 10 bases remaining between them. CDR3 length equals 13 residues. The DNA for the CDR3 is TGCAGTGCTAGTAAGCAGGGCAACTATGGCTACACCTTC. Translating gives CSASKQGNYGYTF.

The CDR3 region is CASSLHSGGNTIYF. The CDR3 region has the DNA TGTGCCAGCAGCTTACACAGTGGTGGAAACACCATATATTTT. This sequence joins TRBV7-9 and TRBJ1-3, with unresolved D. The ends were cut back, 2 bases at V and 3 bases at J, with 8 bases in the middle. The germline gives CDR1 SEHNR, CDR2 FQNEAQ (reference sequence). The CDR3 loop spans 14 amino acids.